This T cell receptor beta chain was sequenced in a study of blood T cell repertoires in COVID-19 (TCRdb year 2020). At the level of the whole study: Samples covering the acute and convalescent phases of COVID-19 were provided by collaborators in the United States, Italy and Spain. The material from the prospective study consisted of cDNA or gDNA derived from T cells, B-cell-depleted T cells, or PBMCs. Deeply sampled blood TCRbeta repertoires from subjects exposed to, actively infected with, or recovered from COVID-19 were included in the dataset. The repertoires were released in a freely available public database intended as a resource for research on the immune response to SARS-CoV-2. The samples were drawn from the first 160 participants of the ongoing ImmuneRACE study and from 1,254 subjects provided by 6 global collaborators. A de-identified subject ID, COVID-19 status, age in years and sex were almost always included in the sample metadata. Where available, HLA class I and class II types were obtained from metadata supplied by the sample provider rather than from assay-based typing.

Trimming takes 6 bases off V and 2 bases off J; junction bases not matched to a gene: 3. Per the germline V gene, SQVTM is the CDR1 and ANQGSEA is the CDR2. The CDR3 goes from the cysteine to the phenylalanine over 12 residues. The read is trimmed to its CDR3 DNA, 36 bases read in frame from base 1. TCRbeta CDR3 regions were amplified from genomic DNA by means of the immunoSEQ Assay, a bias-controlled multiplex PCR. As for the original processing: Within the assay, amplification of reference gene primers was used to estimate how many nucleated cells each sample contained. To quantify the absolute abundance of each unique TCRbeta CDR3 rearrangement, sequence reads were collapsed and filtered. For each sample, productive Simpson clonality was calculated as the square root of Simpson's diversity index across productive rearrangements. Imported from immuneACCESS, the table was reduced by TCRdb to in-frame sequences with V and J called. These copies leave out some clones; in studies compared against another copy, an unresolved V gene accounts for under half, and the cause of the remainder is not known. The V and J calls and clone size were taken over from that table, and D and trimming were inferred from the DNA. In this sample the table shows fewer than 450,000 clones, more than 75% of which occur a single time. The ten largest make up about 0.93% of the sample.

The study at large found these results: The quantity of clinical and demographic metadata differed by source and by participant and was supplied without curation.

In the case of this clone: The antigen this receptor binds is unknown. The sample holds no much larger clone one base away, and base qualities are not on file.

Participants in the prospective study were enrolled through a virtual design, were aged roughly 18 to 90 years, and lived in roughly 26 United States geographic areas. To assign participants to cohorts, the prospective study relied on clinical history that participants themselves reported in a screening survey and a study questionnaire. ImmuneRACE Cohort 3 recovered participants were defined by two consecutive negative NP/OP PCR tests, healthcare professional clearance, or symptom resolution. In the prospective study, whole blood, serum and a nasopharyngeal or oropharyngeal swab were collected from each participant by mobile phlebotomists. Prospective study participants could optionally give additional blood draws and questionnaires over an approximately 2-month period. Blood samples from the prospective study were shipped frozen or at room temperature prior to DNA extraction.

The origin of this receptor is a woman under 40 who had recovered from COVID-19. The sequenced sample was PBMCs or T cells enriched from blood (not recorded which). The sequence joins TRBV29-1 to TRBJ2-5; the central 7 bases match TRBD1. CDR3 reads: CSVNRGQETQYF. The DNA sequence follows: TGCAGCGTGAACAGGGGACAAGAGACCCAGTACTTC.